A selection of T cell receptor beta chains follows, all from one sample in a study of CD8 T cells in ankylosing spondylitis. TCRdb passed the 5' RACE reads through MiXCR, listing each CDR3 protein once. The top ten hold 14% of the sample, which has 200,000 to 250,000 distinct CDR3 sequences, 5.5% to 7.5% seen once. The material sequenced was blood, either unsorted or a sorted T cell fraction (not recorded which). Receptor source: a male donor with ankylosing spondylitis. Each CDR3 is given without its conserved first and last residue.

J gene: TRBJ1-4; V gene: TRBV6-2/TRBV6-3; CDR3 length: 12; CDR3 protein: ASRPQGSQEKLF
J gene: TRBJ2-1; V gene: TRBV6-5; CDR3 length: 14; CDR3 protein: ASSYLRGHLYNEQF
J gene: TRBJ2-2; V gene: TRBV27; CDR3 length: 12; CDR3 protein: ASSVGQADGELF
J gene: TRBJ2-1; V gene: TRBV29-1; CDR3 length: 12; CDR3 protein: SARGLAGGKEQF
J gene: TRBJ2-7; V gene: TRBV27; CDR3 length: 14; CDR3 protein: ASSLSPGTGKYEQY
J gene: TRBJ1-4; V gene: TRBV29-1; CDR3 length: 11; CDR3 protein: SVKQAFNEKLF
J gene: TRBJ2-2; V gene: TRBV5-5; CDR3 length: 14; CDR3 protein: ASIKGSTPNTGELF
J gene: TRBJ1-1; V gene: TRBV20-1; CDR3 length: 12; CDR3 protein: SARGGGPGTEAF
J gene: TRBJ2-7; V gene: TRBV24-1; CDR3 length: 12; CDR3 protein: ATSDWGTSYEQY
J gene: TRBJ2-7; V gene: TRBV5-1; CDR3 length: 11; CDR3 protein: ASHTGTRSEQY
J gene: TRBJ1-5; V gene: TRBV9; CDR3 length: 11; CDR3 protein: ASSVGSNQPQH
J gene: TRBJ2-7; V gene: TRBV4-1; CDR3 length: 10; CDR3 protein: ASSQDRGQPY
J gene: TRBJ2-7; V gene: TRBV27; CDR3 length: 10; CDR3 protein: ASSWGAHEQY
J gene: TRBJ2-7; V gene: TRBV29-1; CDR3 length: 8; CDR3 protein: SAIAYEQY
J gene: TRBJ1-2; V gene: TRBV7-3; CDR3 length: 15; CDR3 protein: ASSSNQQMGVAYGYT
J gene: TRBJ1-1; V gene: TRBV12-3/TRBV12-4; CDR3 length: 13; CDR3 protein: ASSLAQGRITEAF
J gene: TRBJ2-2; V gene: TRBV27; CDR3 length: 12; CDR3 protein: ASSTFQNTGELF
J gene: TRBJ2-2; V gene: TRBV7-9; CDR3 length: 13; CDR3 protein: ASIRGQVNTGELF